The present T cell receptor beta chain was sequenced within a study of type 1 regulatory T cells. Findings and caveats of the study: Tr1 cells had a more restricted TCR repertoire than non-Tr1 cells.

About this clonotype itself: The antigen is not known.

TCRdb ran MiXCR on the reads and lists one entry per CDR3 protein. The data hold some 71,000 distinct CDR3 sequences, with 20% observed a single time. This TCR derives from a human donor in good health. Sequences were obtained from cultured type 1 regulatory T (Tr1) cells, either the whole culture or a sorted fraction (not recorded which).

CDR3 amino acids: CASSGGTMNTEAFF. The CDR3 DNA is TGTGCCAGCAGCGGCGGGACAATGAACACTGAAGCTTTCTTT. V usage is TRBV11-2 and J usage is TRBJ1-1, with TRBD1 as a possible D gene (6 bases). This CDR3 contains 14 residues. The V and J ends lost 5 bases and 0 bases respectively, with 10 bases between them. From germline, CDR1 is SGHAT and CDR2 FQNNGV.